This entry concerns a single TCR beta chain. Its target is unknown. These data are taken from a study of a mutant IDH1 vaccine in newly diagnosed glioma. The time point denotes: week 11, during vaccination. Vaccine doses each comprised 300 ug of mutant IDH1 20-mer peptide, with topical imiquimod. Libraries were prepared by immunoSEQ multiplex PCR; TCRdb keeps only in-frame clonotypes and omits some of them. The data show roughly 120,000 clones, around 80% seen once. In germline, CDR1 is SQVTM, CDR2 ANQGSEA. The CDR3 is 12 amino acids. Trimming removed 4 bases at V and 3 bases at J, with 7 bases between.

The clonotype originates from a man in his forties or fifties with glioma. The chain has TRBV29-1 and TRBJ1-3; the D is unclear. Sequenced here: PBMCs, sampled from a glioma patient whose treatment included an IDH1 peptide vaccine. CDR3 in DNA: TGCAGCGTTGTCGCGGGTGGAAACACCATATATTTT. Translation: CSVVAGGNTIYF.